A single sample gave rise to the 9 T cell receptor beta chains below, sequenced in a study of Ad26.COV2.S vaccination and SARS-CoV-2 variants. Treatment in this sample: some 20 received Ad26.COV2.S at low or high dose, single or two shots; 5 received placebo; per-sample allocation not given. Sampling took place 63 days after the first vaccine or placebo injection. Profiled with immunoSEQ multiplex PCR; TCRdb holds only in-frame clones, not every one. The data hold about 460,000 clones, with 80% to 90% observed a single time. Sequencing used peripheral blood, obtained in a trial of Ad26.COV2.S vaccine versus placebo. Receptors originate from a person aged 18-60 years who received the Ad26.COV2.S COVID-19 vaccine or a placebo.

The rearrangement links TRBV19 to TRBJ1-2, with D perhaps matching TRBD1 (5 bases). CDR3 size: 13 residues. Germline CDR1 and CDR2: LNHDA and SQIVND (reference sequence). V was trimmed by 6 bases and J by 3 bases, leaving 11 bases between them. In nucleotides, the CDR3 is TGTGCCAGTAGCGCGCGACAGTACTATGGCTACACCTTC. It encodes CASSARQYYGYTF.

The chain uses TRBV5-5 and TRBJ2-3, with D unresolved. Germline V CDR1 and CDR2: SGHKS, YYEKEE (reference sequence). V lost 6 bases and J lost 1, with 9 bases in between. The CDR3 loop spans 13 amino acids. CDR3: CASTSRGTDTQYF. CDR3 coding DNA: TGTGCCAGCACCAGTCGCGGCACAGATACGCAGTATTTT.

Only one count was recorded for this clone. The chain employs TRBV20-1 and TRBJ2-7; D is ambiguous. Trimming removed 2 bases from V and 2 bases from J, with 4 bases in between. Germline V gene lookup returns CDR1 DFQATT and CDR2 SNEGSKA (reference sequence). This CDR3 contains 11 residues. The CDR3 spells CSARTTYEQYF. The CDR3 DNA sequence: TGCAGTGCTAGAACCACCTACGAGCAGTACTTC.

The V gene is TRBV6-5, the J gene TRBJ1-5; 7 positions agree with TRBD1. This CDR3 contains 14 residues. Germline CDR1 MNHEY, CDR2 SVGAGI. Trimming at V came to 6 bases and at J to 0 bases, leaving 2 bases not matched to a gene. CDR3 residues: CASRTGTSNQPQHF. The CDR3 DNA reads TGTGCCAGCAGGACAGGGACTAGCAATCAGCCCCAGCATTTT.

The genes are TRBV12-3 or TRBV12-4 and TRBJ1-1, with D unresolved. The CDR3 covers 13 residues. With 5 bases removed from V and 6 bases from J, the gap between germline ends came to 13 bases. The CDR3 nucleotides are TGTGCCAGCAGTCCTACCCTGCGCGCTGAAGCTTTCTTT. Its translation is CASSPTLRAEAFF.

This rearrangement joins TRBV5-4 to TRBJ2-1; D not certain. V gave up 4 bases and J gave up 0 bases, with 11 bases separating them. Per the germline V gene, CDR1 is SGHNT and CDR2 is YYREEE (reference sequence). The CDR3 is made up of 15 amino acids. The CDR3 bases are TGTGCCAGCAGCCTCTTTCCCAGCTCCTACAATGAGCAGTTCTTC. Amino acid sequence: CASSLFPSSYNEQFF.

The chain is built from TRBV25-1 and TRBJ1-2; the D is unclear. The CDR3 loop spans 13 amino acids. V was cut by 3 bases and J by 2 bases, with 7 bases left in between. Germline CDR1 MGHDK, CDR2 SYGVNS. The CDR3 region is CASSDGSNYGYTF. CDR3 DNA: TGTGCCAGCAGTGATGGGAGCAACTATGGCTACACCTTC.

The chain recombines TRBV5-4 with TRBJ1-2; unclear D gene. This CDR3 region has 13 residues. The V end was cut by 0 bases, the J end by 2 bases, with 5 bases between. Germline loops: CDR1 SGHNT, CDR2 YYREEE (reference sequence). CDR3: CASSLERNYGYTF. CDR3 DNA sequence: TGTGCCAGCAGCTTGGAACGGAACTATGGCTACACCTTC.

The rearrangement links TRBV7-6 to TRBJ2-1, with 7 nucleotides matching TRBD2. V dropped 5 bases and J dropped 5; count of bases not matched to a gene: 12. Germline CDR1 SGHVS, CDR2 FNYEAQ. The CDR3 totals 16 residues. CDR3: CASSQNRAGVNNEQFF. The CDR3 DNA follows: TGTGCCAGCAGCCAGAACCGGGCGGGAGTAAACAATGAGCAGTTCTTC.